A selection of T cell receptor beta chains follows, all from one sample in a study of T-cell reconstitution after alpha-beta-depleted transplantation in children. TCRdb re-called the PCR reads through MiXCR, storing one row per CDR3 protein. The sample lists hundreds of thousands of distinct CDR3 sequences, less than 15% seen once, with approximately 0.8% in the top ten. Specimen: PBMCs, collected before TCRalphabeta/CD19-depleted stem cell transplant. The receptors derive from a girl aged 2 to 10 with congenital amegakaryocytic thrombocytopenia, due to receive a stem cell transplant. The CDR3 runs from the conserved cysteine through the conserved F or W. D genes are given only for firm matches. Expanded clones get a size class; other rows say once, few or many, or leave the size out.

CDR3nt: TGTGCCAGCAGCCCCGGGGAAGAGACCCAGTACTTC
CDR3aa: CASSPGEETQYF
d_gene: -
j_gene: TRBJ2-5
abundance: many
v_gene: TRBV12-3/TRBV12-4

CDR3nt: TGTGCCAGCAGCATCGGATGGCGAGGGGAGACCCAGTACTTC
CDR3aa: CASSIGWRGETQYF
d_gene: -
j_gene: TRBJ2-5
abundance: few
v_gene: TRBV14

CDR3nt: TGTGCCAGCAGCGTAGCACAACGGGGCTCCTACAATGAGCAGTTCTTC
CDR3aa: CASSVAQRGSYNEQFF
d_gene: -
j_gene: TRBJ2-1
abundance: many
v_gene: TRBV9

CDR3nt: TGTGCCACCAGCAGAGAACTGCCCAGCGCCACAGATACGCAGTATTTT
CDR3aa: CATSRELPSATDTQYF
d_gene: -
j_gene: TRBJ2-3
abundance: -
v_gene: TRBV15

CDR3nt: TGTGCCAGCAGCGGACTAGCGGGAGCCAATGAGCAGTTCTTC
CDR3aa: CASSGLAGANEQFF
d_gene: TRBD2
j_gene: TRBJ2-1
abundance: many
v_gene: TRBV6-1

CDR3nt: TGCGCCAGCAGCTTGGCGGCAGCCAAAAACATTCAGTACTTC
CDR3aa: CASSLAAAKNIQYF
d_gene: -
j_gene: TRBJ2-4
abundance: -
v_gene: TRBV5-1

CDR3nt: TGTGCCAGCGAAAACGCCCCGCAAGGGGCCTATGGCTACACCTTC
CDR3aa: CASENAPQGAYGYTF
d_gene: -
j_gene: TRBJ1-2
abundance: -
v_gene: TRBV28

CDR3nt: TGTGCCACCAGCGAGTGGACAGGGCTTACGCAGTATTTT
CDR3aa: CATSEWTGLTQYF
d_gene: TRBD1
j_gene: TRBJ2-3
abundance: many
v_gene: TRBV15

CDR3nt: TGTGCCAGCAGTACAGGGGGAGGTGGCTACACCTTC
CDR3aa: CASSTGGGGYTF
d_gene: TRBD1
j_gene: TRBJ1-2
abundance: many
v_gene: TRBV12-3/TRBV12-4

CDR3nt: TGCGCCAGCAGCTTGGAGGTAGTCACCGAGACCCAGTACTTC
CDR3aa: CASSLEVVTETQYF
d_gene: -
j_gene: TRBJ2-5
abundance: many
v_gene: TRBV5-1

CDR3nt: TGTGCCACCAGCAGCATTAGCGGGTCCTACAATGAGCAGTTCTTC
CDR3aa: CATSSISGSYNEQFF
d_gene: TRBD2
j_gene: TRBJ2-1
abundance: many
v_gene: TRBV15

CDR3nt: TGCGCCAGCAGCCGGGGTCCGTCGAACACCGGGGAGCTGTTTTTT
CDR3aa: CASSRGPSNTGELFF
d_gene: -
j_gene: TRBJ2-2
abundance: few
v_gene: TRBV4-1

CDR3nt: TGTGCCAGCAGCTTAGGGGTACTGGGGACTACAACATACAATGAGCAGTTCTTC
CDR3aa: CASSLGVLGTTTYNEQFF
d_gene: TRBD2
j_gene: TRBJ2-1
abundance: -
v_gene: TRBV11-1

CDR3nt: TGCGCCACCCAAGAGAGGGACATAGACATTCAGTACTTC
CDR3aa: CATQERDIDIQYF
d_gene: -
j_gene: TRBJ2-4
abundance: many
v_gene: TRBV5-1

CDR3nt: TGTGCCAGCAGTTTAGCGGGAGCTTGGGAGACAGATACGCAGTATTTT
CDR3aa: CASSLAGAWETDTQYF
d_gene: TRBD2
j_gene: TRBJ2-3
abundance: -
v_gene: TRBV28

CDR3nt: TGCGCCAGCAGAGCTGATAATTCACCCCTCCACTTT
CDR3aa: CASRADNSPLHF
d_gene: -
j_gene: TRBJ1-6
abundance: -
v_gene: TRBV5-1

CDR3nt: TGCAGCGTTCCGGGAGGAGGAGTGGAGACCCAGTACTTC
CDR3aa: CSVPGGGVETQYF
d_gene: TRBD2
j_gene: TRBJ2-5
abundance: many
v_gene: TRBV29-1

CDR3nt: TGCGCCAGCAGCTCGGGACAGACCGATTATGGCTACACCTTC
CDR3aa: CASSSGQTDYGYTF
d_gene: TRBD1
j_gene: TRBJ1-2
abundance: few
v_gene: TRBV5-1

CDR3nt: TGCAGCGTTGGGGAATTGCTAGCGGGGTTCACAGATACGCAGTATTTT
CDR3aa: CSVGELLAGFTDTQYF
d_gene: TRBD2
j_gene: TRBJ2-3
abundance: -
v_gene: TRBV20-1

CDR3nt: TGTGCCAGCAGCTTCTCAGACCGTTACACAGATACGCAGTATTTT
CDR3aa: CASSFSDRYTDTQYF
d_gene: -
j_gene: TRBJ2-3
abundance: -
v_gene: TRBV7-6

CDR3nt: TGCAGCGTTGAAGATCCTTTGGCCTTCGCACAGGGCCCTGTAAACACCATATTTTTT
CDR3aa: CSVEDPLAFAQGPVNTIFF
d_gene: -
j_gene: TRBJ1-3
abundance: -
v_gene: TRBV29-1

CDR3nt: TGCGCCAGCAGCTTGGCCGACCACCTTGGGAATGAGCAGTTCTTC
CDR3aa: CASSLADHLGNEQFF
d_gene: -
j_gene: TRBJ2-1
abundance: many
v_gene: TRBV5-1

CDR3nt: TGTGCCAGCAGTTTAGCGATCTACCGCAATGAGCAGTTCTTC
CDR3aa: CASSLAIYRNEQFF
d_gene: -
j_gene: TRBJ2-1
abundance: few
v_gene: TRBV12-3/TRBV12-4

CDR3nt: TGTGCCAGCAGTTTTATCGGAATCTGGAGCAATGAGCAGTTCTTC
CDR3aa: CASSFIGIWSNEQFF
d_gene: -
j_gene: TRBJ2-1
abundance: many
v_gene: TRBV12-3/TRBV12-4

CDR3nt: TGCAGTGCTAGGGACGACGGGGGCTACCAGTTCTTC
CDR3aa: CSARDDGGYQFF
d_gene: -
j_gene: TRBJ2-1
abundance: few
v_gene: TRBV20-1

CDR3nt: TGCGCCAGCAGCAGAACCGGGACAGACTACACTGAAGCTTTCTTT
CDR3aa: CASSRTGTDYTEAFF
d_gene: TRBD1
j_gene: TRBJ1-1
abundance: many
v_gene: TRBV5-1

CDR3nt: TGTGCCAGCAGTTTATTAGCCCGAAGCACCGGGGAGCTGTTTTTT
CDR3aa: CASSLLARSTGELFF
d_gene: -
j_gene: TRBJ2-2
abundance: many
v_gene: TRBV27

CDR3nt: TGCGCCAGCAGCTTTAGCGGGAGTTTCTACAATGAGCAGTTCTTC
CDR3aa: CASSFSGSFYNEQFF
d_gene: TRBD2
j_gene: TRBJ2-1
abundance: -
v_gene: TRBV5-1

CDR3nt: TGTGCCTCCTCGGACAGGGACAAGGACATTCAGTACTTC
CDR3aa: CASSDRDKDIQYF
d_gene: TRBD1
j_gene: TRBJ2-4
abundance: few
v_gene: TRBV3-1

CDR3nt: TGTGCCAGCAGCTTCCCCTACACAGATTGGACCGGGGAGCTGTTTTTT
CDR3aa: CASSFPYTDWTGELFF
d_gene: -
j_gene: TRBJ2-2
abundance: -
v_gene: TRBV7-9

CDR3nt: TGCGCCAGCAGCTTGCAGGGGCCAGAGACCCAGTACTTC
CDR3aa: CASSLQGPETQYF
d_gene: -
j_gene: TRBJ2-5
abundance: few
v_gene: TRBV5-1

CDR3nt: TGTGCCAGCAGCTTAGGAGACATACCCTTCAATCAGCCCCAGCATTTT
CDR3aa: CASSLGDIPFNQPQHF
d_gene: -
j_gene: TRBJ1-5
abundance: -
v_gene: TRBV7-2

CDR3nt: TGTGCCAGCAGCCTCAGGGAGGCCCTATATGAGCAGTTCTTC
CDR3aa: CASSLREALYEQFF
d_gene: -
j_gene: TRBJ2-1
abundance: many
v_gene: TRBV7-9

CDR3nt: TGCGCCAGCAGCTTGGTTAGTGGGGGGACTGAAGCTTTCTTT
CDR3aa: CASSLVSGGTEAFF
d_gene: -
j_gene: TRBJ1-1
abundance: many
v_gene: TRBV5-1

CDR3nt: TGCGCCAGCAGCTTCGGGCGCGAACAGGAGACCCAGTACTTC
CDR3aa: CASSFGREQETQYF
d_gene: -
j_gene: TRBJ2-5
abundance: -
v_gene: TRBV5-1

CDR3nt: TGTGCCAGCTCACCATCCAGAGGTCCCGGGGAGCTGTTTTTT
CDR3aa: CASSPSRGPGELFF
d_gene: -
j_gene: TRBJ2-2
abundance: few
v_gene: TRBV18

CDR3nt: TGTGCCAGCAGCCCACGTTGGGGCACAGATACGCAGTATTTT
CDR3aa: CASSPRWGTDTQYF
d_gene: -
j_gene: TRBJ2-3
abundance: many
v_gene: TRBV7-8

CDR3nt: TGTGCCAGCAGTTCCCTCCGCGAAGCGGGAGGGAGGACCCAGTACTTC
CDR3aa: CASSSLREAGGRTQYF
d_gene: TRBD2
j_gene: TRBJ2-5
abundance: few
v_gene: TRBV6-5

CDR3nt: TGCGCCAGCAGCTTAGGGGGGGCGAGTGGCTACACCTTC
CDR3aa: CASSLGGASGYTF
d_gene: -
j_gene: TRBJ1-2
abundance: -
v_gene: TRBV5-1

CDR3nt: TGTGCCATCTCGGAGGCGGGGCAAAGGGCCAACGTCCTGACTTTC
CDR3aa: CAISEAGQRANVLTF
d_gene: -
j_gene: TRBJ2-6
abundance: few
v_gene: TRBV10-3

CDR3nt: TGTGCCAGCAGTGAACTAGCGGGAATCACAGATACGCAGTATTTT
CDR3aa: CASSELAGITDTQYF
d_gene: TRBD2
j_gene: TRBJ2-3
abundance: -
v_gene: TRBV25-1

CDR3nt: TGTGCCAGCAGTGTGCCTGGGGCCAACGTCCCGACTTTC
CDR3aa: CASSVPGANVPTF
d_gene: -
j_gene: TRBJ2-6
abundance: -
v_gene: TRBV25-1

CDR3nt: TGCAGTGCTAGAGACCAAGCGGGACCGAACACCGGGGAGCTGTTTTTT
CDR3aa: CSARDQAGPNTGELFF
d_gene: TRBD2
j_gene: TRBJ2-2
abundance: -
v_gene: TRBV20-1

CDR3nt: TGTGCCAGCAGCTTTGAAGTTGGCAATGTCAATCAGCCCCAGCATTTT
CDR3aa: CASSFEVGNVNQPQHF
d_gene: -
j_gene: TRBJ1-5
abundance: many
v_gene: TRBV5-8

CDR3nt: TGTGCCAGCAGCGGACAGGGTCTGAACGAGCAGTACTTC
CDR3aa: CASSGQGLNEQYF
d_gene: TRBD1
j_gene: TRBJ2-7
abundance: few
v_gene: TRBV12-3/TRBV12-4

CDR3nt: TGTGCCAGCAGTTTATCCCTCGGGAGCGCGTGGGAGCAGTACTTC
CDR3aa: CASSLSLGSAWEQYF
d_gene: -
j_gene: TRBJ2-7
abundance: -
v_gene: TRBV12-3/TRBV12-4

CDR3nt: TGCGCCAGCAGCTTGGTTTGGGCGGAACCTGATGGCTACACCTTC
CDR3aa: CASSLVWAEPDGYTF
d_gene: -
j_gene: TRBJ1-2
abundance: many
v_gene: TRBV5-1

CDR3nt: TGTGCCAGCAGTAGGGTGGGTGATCATTCACCCCTCCACTTT
CDR3aa: CASSRVGDHSPLHF
d_gene: -
j_gene: TRBJ1-6
abundance: -
v_gene: TRBV6-1

CDR3nt: TGTGCCAGCAGTCAGACAGGGCATCAGCCCCAGCATTTT
CDR3aa: CASSQTGHQPQHF
d_gene: TRBD1
j_gene: TRBJ1-5
abundance: few
v_gene: TRBV7-9

CDR3nt: TGTGCCAGTTACCGGGACCCCTACGAGCAGTACTTC
CDR3aa: CASYRDPYEQYF
d_gene: -
j_gene: TRBJ2-7
abundance: many
v_gene: TRBV6-6

CDR3nt: TGTGCCATCAGCTCCACCTTCGACGGGGCCAACGTCCTGACTTTC
CDR3aa: CAISSTFDGANVLTF
d_gene: -
j_gene: TRBJ2-6
abundance: many
v_gene: TRBV10-3

CDR3nt: TGTGCCAGCAGTTACCTCTCAGGCGATTCCTACAATGAGCAGTTCTTC
CDR3aa: CASSYLSGDSYNEQFF
d_gene: -
j_gene: TRBJ2-1
abundance: -
v_gene: TRBV6-2/TRBV6-3

CDR3nt: TGCGCCAGCAGTCGGACAGGGACCTCCTACGAGCAGTACTTC
CDR3aa: CASSRTGTSYEQYF
d_gene: TRBD1
j_gene: TRBJ2-7
abundance: few
v_gene: TRBV5-1

CDR3nt: TGTGCCAGCAGCTCGGGGCTGACTAGCGGGAGCTACGAGCAGTACTTC
CDR3aa: CASSSGLTSGSYEQYF
d_gene: TRBD2
j_gene: TRBJ2-7
abundance: -
v_gene: TRBV28

CDR3nt: TGTGCCAGCAGCTTAGGGGGGCTAGGGGGGCAGCCCCAGCATTTT
CDR3aa: CASSLGGLGGQPQHF
d_gene: -
j_gene: TRBJ1-5
abundance: many
v_gene: TRBV7-6